These T cell receptor beta chains were read from a single sample in a study of tumor and adjacent non-tumor tissue in lung cancer. One entry per CDR3 protein, called by TCRdb with MiXCR from the multiplex PCR reads. This table has 71,000 or so distinct CDR3 sequences, 75% to 90% appearing once. The sequenced material came from lung tumor tissue. The source of these receptors is a woman between 45 and 65 years old with non-small cell lung cancer. Each CDR3 is given with its conserved first and last residue. D genes are given only for firm matches. Not every row has a clone size; where given, it reads once, few, many or a size class.

size	D	length	V	J	CDR3	DNA
few	NA	14	TRBV20-1	TRBJ2-5	CSASHQQQKEAQYF	TGCAGTGCTAGTCATCAACAGCAAAAAGAGGCCCAGTATTTC
NA	NA	12	TRBV10-2	TRBJ1-1	CVSRDPNIEAFF	TGTGTCAGCAGGGACCCGAACATTGAAGCTTTCTTT
NA	NA	16	TRBV6-2/TRBV6-3	TRBJ2-1	CASSPDRSGRMNEQFF	TGTGCCAGCAGTCCGGACCGGAGCGGGCGGATGAATGAGCAGTTCTTC
many	TRBD1	15	TRBV5-1	TRBJ2-1	CASSWVDRGGNEQFF	TGCGCCAGCAGCTGGGTGGACAGGGGTGGCAATGAGCAGTTCTTC
medium-sized	NA	14	TRBV6-2/TRBV6-3	TRBJ1-5	CASSKGQTNQPQHF	TGTGCCAGCAGTAAGGGACAAACTAATCAGCCCCAGCATTTT
NA	TRBD2	18	TRBV28	TRBJ2-3	CASRHHSGRAVGTDTQYF	TGTGCCAGCAGACACCATAGCGGGAGGGCAGTGGGCACAGATACGCAGTATTTT
once	NA	13	TRBV29-1	TRBJ1-3	CSVWTDSGNTIRF	TGCAGTGTTTGGACGGACTCTGGAAACACCATACGTTTT
NA	TRBD2	15	TRBV29-1	TRBJ2-1	CSIEALLAGVDEQFF	TGCAGCATTGAAGCTTTACTAGCGGGAGTGGATGAGCAGTTCTTC
NA	NA	13	TRBV29-1	TRBJ1-3	CRVWTDPGNIIYF	TGCAGGGTCTGGACTGACCCTGGAAACATCATATATTTT
NA	NA	14	TRBV6-5	TRBJ1-1	CDSSTHEMNTEAFF	TGTGACAGCAGCACACACGAAATGAACACTGAAGCGTTCTTT
NA	NA	14	TRBV10-3	TRBJ2-1	CAINESVGHNKQFF	TGTGCCATCAATGAGTCTGTGGGACACAATAAGCAGTTCTTC
NA	TRBD1	13	TRBV20-1	TRBJ2-2	CSVARGQGGELVF	TGCAGTGTCGCCAGGGGGCAAGGCGGGGAGCTGGTTTTT
few	TRBD2	16	TRBV5-4	TRBJ2-7	CASSPAFTSGTLEQYF	TGTGCCAGCAGCCCCGCCTTCACTAGCGGGACTCTCGAGCAGTACTTC
NA	NA	16	TRBV4-3	TRBJ2-5	CTSSRLVSLPQETQYF	TGCACCAGCAGCCGATTAGTATCTCTCCCACAGGAGACCCAGTACTTC
NA	TRBD1	16	TRBV5-6	TRBJ2-2	CASSYGTGIYTRELFF	TGTGCCAGCAGCTACGGGACAGGGATTTATACCAGGGAGCTGTTTTTT
NA	NA	15	TRBV10-3	TRBJ1-2	CAISPSGGSNYGYIF	TGTGCCATCAGTCCCTCTGGGGGATCTAACTATGGCTACATCTTC
many	NA	16	TRBV5-1	TRBJ1-3	CASSPSFVNSGNTIYF	TGCGCCAGCAGCCCGTCATTCGTGAACTCTGGAAACACCATATATTTT
NA	TRBD1	14	TRBV20-1	TRBJ2-1	CSTRDRDRGFEQFF	TGCAGTACCAGAGATCGGGACAGGGGGTTTGAGCAGTTCTTC
NA	NA	16	TRBV11-2	TRBJ2-2	CASSFFLRPNTRELFF	TGTGCCAGCAGCTTCTTTCTCCGACCCAACACCCGGGAGCTGTTTTTT
NA	TRBD1	17	TRBV5-1	TRBJ1-4	CVSSWGQGATTNEYLFF	TGCGTCAGCAGCTGGGGACAGGGGGCTACAACTAATGAATATCTGTTTTTT
NA	NA	12	TRBV5-5	TRBJ1-4	CARSLIVEKLFF	TGTGCCAGGAGCTTGATAGTTGAAAAACTGTTTTTT
NA	TRBD1	11	TRBV29-1	TRBJ1-2	CSGGDRAGYIF	TGCAGTGGCGGCGACAGGGCTGGCTACATCTTC
many	NA	14	TRBV7-3	TRBJ2-6	CASRRGSGANVLTF	TGTGCCAGCAGACGCGGCTCTGGGGCCAACGTCCTGACTTTC
NA	NA	11	TRBV5-5	TRBJ2-5	CVSSSAGTQYF	TGTGTCAGCAGCTCTGCGGGGACTCAGTACTTC
few	TRBD2	15	TRBV20-1	TRBJ2-7	CSTRKGGTSGNKQYF	TGCAGTACTAGGAAGGGGGGGACTAGCGGGAACAAGCAGTACTTC
NA	TRBD1	20	TRBV4-2	TRBJ2-6	CASSQDKFGTGVPGVNVLTF	TGTGCCAGCAGCCAAGATAAGTTCGGGACAGGGGTTCCTGGGGTCAACGTCCTGACTTTC
few	NA	14	TRBV20-1	TRBJ2-2	CSAGVGGNIGELFF	TGCAGTGCTGGAGTGGGGGGCAACATCGGGGAGCTGTTTTTT